The 17 T cell receptor beta chains in this list originate from one sample, sequenced in a study of cytomegalovirus exposure and HLA in healthy donors. Primers included in the PCR were 60 Vbeta and 13 Jbeta primers. Repertoires were generated with immunoSEQ multiplex PCR, while TCRdb's copy carries only in-frame clones and drops some. The sample holds around 230,000 clones; approximately 81% are singletons and the top ten take roughly 0.24%. The sequenced sample was PBMCs. These receptors all come from a girl aged 2-10 years in good health and CMV-seronegative.

The J gene is TRBJ2-3, the V gene TRBV6-5, with D possibly matching TRBD2 (6 bases). The CDR3 consists of 14 residues. Deletions cut 10 bases from V and 3 bases from J, with 17 bases between. The germline CDR1 and CDR2 sequences are MNHEY and SVGAGI. CDR3 sequence: CATTPGLRTDTQYF. CDR3 DNA sequence: TGTGCCACCACCCCGGGACTTCGTACAGATACGCAGTATTTT.

This rearrangement joins TRBV7-9 to TRBJ2-1; the D is unclear. Trimming stripped 4 bases from V and 2 bases from J, with 12 bases between. The CDR3 is 15 amino acids. Germline V gene lookup returns CDR1 SEHNR and CDR2 FQNEAQ (reference sequence). DNA of the CDR3: TGTGCCAGCAGCTCGCACACGACACCCTACAATGAGCAGTTCTTC. It codes for CASSSHTTPYNEQFF.

The chain uses TRBV13 and TRBJ2-1, with 11 bases that match TRBD1. The ends lost 3 bases at V and 10 bases at J; junction bases unmatched: 8. From germline, CDR1 is PRHDT and CDR2 FYEKMQ (reference sequence). The CDR3 contains 15 residues. As DNA, the CDR3 is TGTGCCAGCAGCTTCCGGGACAGGGGGAATTCGGAGCAGTTCTTC. It yields the protein CASSFRDRGNSEQFF.

In this sample, this clone turned up once. The chain has TRBV6-6 and TRBJ2-2, with D unclear. In germline, CDR1 is MNHNY, CDR2 SVGAGI (reference sequence). V was clipped by 9 bases and J by 3 bases, with 11 bases between them. The CDR3 is made up of 13 amino acids. CDR3 loop: CARMRLDTGELFF. CDR3 nucleotides: TGTGCCAGGATGAGACTCGACACCGGGGAGCTGTTTTTT.

This chain uses TRBV7-9 with TRBJ2-7; 7 nucleotides line up with TRBD2. Germline trimming cut 6 bases from V and 5 bases from J; bases unmatched to any gene: 7. The CDR3 is 13 residues long. Germline V lookup: CDR1 SEHNR, CDR2 FQNEAQ (reference sequence). The CDR3 region is CASRAGGRDEQYF. In DNA form, the CDR3 reads TGTGCCAGCAGGGCCGGAGGGAGGGACGAGCAGTACTTC.

This chain connects TRBV7-6 to TRBJ1-4; 9 bases map to TRBD1. Looked up from germline, CDR1 is SGHVS and CDR2 is FNYEAQ. V shed 6 bases, J shed 0 bases, and the junction held 5 bases outside the gene matches. The CDR3 is 16 residues long. The DNA for the CDR3 is TGTGCCAGCAGTTGGGACAGGGAGACAACTAATGAAAAACTGTTTTTT. This gives the protein CASSWDRETTNEKLFF.

The chain employs TRBV4-1 and TRBJ2-4; 7 nucleotides agree with TRBD2. CDR1 and CDR2 (germline): MGHRA, YSYEKL. V shed 8 bases, J shed 5 bases, and the junction held 18 bases outside the gene matches. The CDR3 has 17 amino acids. CDR3 protein: CASRGWGGGLGENIQYF. The CDR3 DNA is TGCGCCAGCCGGGGGTGGGGCGGGGGATTGGGCGAAAACATTCAGTACTTC.

In its sample, this clone was seen once. V gene TRBV4-2 combines with J gene TRBJ2-5; a weak D match, TRBD1 (5 bases). The CDR3 has 16 amino acids. Germline CDR1 is LGHNA and CDR2 is YNFKEQ. V lost 0 bases, J lost 0 bases, and 11 bases lay in between. In DNA, the CDR3 is TGTGCCAGCAGCCAAGAGGGGTGGGGCAACCAAGAGACCCAGTACTTC. It is translated as CASSQEGWGNQETQYF.

Of note for this clone: The same CDR3 can be traced to other DNA sequences in this sample. The chain links TRBV19 to TRBJ2-7; 9 bases match TRBD1. The CDR3 contains 13 residues. V lost 5 bases, J lost 3 bases, and 2 bases stayed unmatched. Germline CDR1 is LNHDA and CDR2 is SQIVND (reference sequence). Here the CDR3 DNA reads TGTGCCAGTAGTTTGACAGGGGGCTACGAGCAGTACTTC. This gives the protein CASSLTGGYEQYF.

V and J are TRBV7-9 and TRBJ1-2; no clear D. Trimming cost V 5 bases and J 5 bases, with 6 bases left between them. The CDR3 has 11 amino acids. Germline assignment: CDR1 SEHNR and CDR2 FQNEAQ (reference sequence). Here the CDR3 reads CASSPMYGYTF. The CDR3 DNA sequence: TGTGCCAGCAGCCCTATGTATGGCTACACCTTC. The entire variable domain, with the rest obtained from reference TRBV7-9 and TRBJ1-2, is as follows: DTGVSQNPRHKITKRGQNVTFRCDPISEHNRLYWYRQTLGQGPEFLTYFQNEAQLEKSRLLSDRFSAERPKGSFSTLEIQRTEQGDSAMYLCASSPMYGYTFGSGTRLTVV.

With regard to this clone: The junction and the germline gene differ at one end; a read error may be behind it. The CDR3 protein is CASREAGTSGRVNEQFF. For the CDR3, the DNA is TGTGCCAGCAGAGAAGCCGGGACTAGCGGGAGGGTAAATGAGCAGTTCTTC. J is TRBJ2-1 and V is TRBV6-1; 16 nucleotides match TRBD2. This CDR3 comprises 17 residues. The germline CDR1 and CDR2 sequences are MNHNS and SASEGT.

The chain combines TRBV4-1 with TRBJ2-3; a weak D match, TRBD2 (6 bases). The CDR3 covers 15 residues. The V gene lost 4 bases and the J gene lost 2 bases, with 13 bases spanning the gap. CDR1 MGHRA and CDR2 YSYEKL come from the germline V gene. The CDR3 protein is CASSLLRRVTDTQYF. CDR3 sequence (DNA): TGCGCCAGCAGCCTGCTGAGGAGGGTCACAGATACGCAGTATTTT.

The chain is built from TRBV7-6 and TRBJ2-5; tentatively, D is TRBD1 (5 bases). The better agreement between TRBJ2-7 and the DNA end casts doubt on the J call. The germline V gene encodes CDR1 SGHVS and CDR2 FNYEAQ. The CDR3 covers 16 residues. CDR3 nucleotide sequence: TGTGCCAGCAGCTTAAGGGGCGAACAAGCTACCTACGAGCAGTACTTC. Translation gives CASSLRGEQATYEQYF.

Note on this clone: The sample carries other DNA sequences with the same CDR3. The CDR3 spells CASSLGQGNYEQYF. The CDR3 DNA reads TGCGCCAGCAGCTTGGGACAGGGTAACTACGAGCAGTACTTC. The V call is TRBV5-1, the J call TRBJ2-7; 7 nucleotides match TRBD1. The CDR3 consists of 14 residues. The V segment lost 0 bases and the J segment 3 bases; nucleotides outside the gene matches: 3. Germline assignment: CDR1 SGHRS and CDR2 YFSETQ.

The chain uses TRBV11-3 and TRBJ2-3, with 8 bases aligning to TRBD2. Germline CDR1 reads SGHNT; CDR2 reads YENEEA. After removal of 1 base from V and 2 bases from J, the junction contained 5 bases not matched to a gene. The CDR3 spans 16 residues. This CDR3 is CASSLGRGGSTDTQYF. DNA of the CDR3: TGTGCCAGCAGCTTAGGACGGGGGGGGTCCACAGATACGCAGTATTTT.

The genes are TRBV2 and TRBJ2-2, with 10 nucleotides matching TRBD2. Germline CDR1 SNHLY, CDR2 FYNNEI. The CDR3 sequence is 15 residues long. V dropped 5 bases and J dropped 3; count of bases not matched to a gene: 3. CDR3 nucleotides: TGTGCCAGCAGTAGAGCGGGAGGGTACACCGGGGAGCTGTTTTTT. This translates into CASSRAGGYTGELFF.

This chain links TRBV10-1 with TRBJ2-1; maybe TRBD1 (6 bases). Germline assignment: CDR1 WNHNN and CDR2 SYGVQD (reference sequence). Between the trimmed V and J ends, which lost 4 bases and 1 base, there was a span of 8 bases. The CDR3 length is 14 residues. The CDR3 coding sequence is TGCGCCAGCAGTGGACAGGCTTCCTACAATGAGCAGTTCTTC. It is translated as CASSGQASYNEQFF.